The 18 T cell receptor beta chains given below trace back to one sample, sequenced in a study of prognosis after radiotherapy for stage I lung cancer. It was by two-round multiplex PCR that TCR beta CDR3 was amplified from genomic DNA. First-round PCR used primers specific to each TRBV and TRBJ gene. TCRdb recomputed calls from the multiplex PCR reads with MiXCR, one row per CDR3 protein. The repertoire has around 23,000 distinct CDR3 sequences, approximately 45% of them found once; the top ten carry roughly 30%. Sequencing was performed on PBMCs, taken before or after stereotactic body radiation therapy (not recorded which). The origin of the receptors is a donor aged 50 or older with non-small cell lung cancer.

As to this clonotype: Given a far larger clone just one base away, this is likely a sequencing read error. This chain connects TRBV6-5 to TRBJ1-5, with a weak D call TRBD1 (6 bases). Germline V gives CDR1 MNHEY, CDR2 SVGAGI. V was cut by 6 bases and J by 7 bases, with 13 bases left in between. The CDR3 sequence is 13 residues long. The CDR3 spells CASSDRFEQPQHF. The CDR3 bases are TGTGCCAGCAGCGACAGGTTCGAGCAGCCCCAGCATTTT.

The DNA of the CDR3 is TGTGCCAGCAGTCCCCGTTGGGGCGGGAGTGGCGAGCAGTTCTTC. Translation gives CASSPRWGGSGEQFF. The chain links TRBV6-1 to TRBJ2-1, with 7 bases lining up with TRBD2. CDR3 length: 15 amino acids. Germline V gene data show CDR1 as MNHNS and CDR2 as SASEGT. V lost 5 bases and J lost 10; bases outside the gene matches: 14.

This clonotype was seen ten or more times. The chain's CDR3 is CASSLARVSETQYF. The CDR3 nucleotides read TGTGCCAGCAGCTTAGCTCGTGTCTCAGAGACCCAGTACTTC. The chain has TRBV7-2 and TRBJ2-5; D is unclear. The CDR3 is 14 residues long. The germline gives CDR1 SGHTA, CDR2 FQGNSA. V dropped 0 bases and J dropped 4 bases, with 9 bases sitting between them.

This clonotype was picked up a small number of times. V and J are TRBV6-1 and TRBJ2-1, with a weak D call TRBD1 (7 bases). This CDR3 has 16 amino acids. The V end lost 6 bases, the J end lost 4 bases, and 19 bases lay between the germline ends. Germline V CDR1 and CDR2: MNHNS, SASEGT. The CDR3 is CASSSSSGGCYNEQFF. As DNA, the CDR3 is TGTGCCAGCAGCTCTTCTTCAGGGGGGTGTTACAATGAGCAGTTCTTC.

Comments on this clonotype: A read error is likely here: a far larger clone is one base away. V gene TRBV6-4 combines with J gene TRBJ1-1, with no clear D. The CDR3 contains 15 residues. Per germline, CDR1 MRHNA and CDR2 SNTAGT. The germline V and J ends were trimmed by 5 bases and 1 base, with 14 bases remaining between them. CDR3 sequence: CASSQFTIGNTEAFF. CDR3 bases: TGTGCCAGCAGTCAATTTACGATAGGGAACACTGAAGCTTTCTTT.

In this sample, this clonotype turned up many times. This chain joins TRBV19 and TRBJ1-6; D gene unclear. Germline CDR1 LNHDA, CDR2 SQIVND (reference sequence). The CDR3 has 15 amino acids. The germline V and J ends were trimmed by 5 bases and 6 bases, with 14 bases remaining between them. The CDR3 loop reads CASSVPEKVNSPLHF. The DNA of the CDR3 is TGTGCCAGTAGTGTTCCGGAAAAAGTTAATTCACCCCTCCACTTT.

The table lists this clonotype with many counts. This chain joins TRBV5-1 and TRBJ1-4; 8 bases match TRBD1. With 0 bases clipped from V and 4 bases from J, the junction kept 8 bases outside the gene matches. Germline CDR1 reads SGHRS; CDR2 reads YFSETQ. The CDR3 consists of 17 residues. The CDR3 reads CASSLGQGAVFNEKLFF. DNA of the CDR3: TGCGCCAGCAGCTTGGGGCAGGGGGCGGTCTTTAATGAAAAACTGTTTTTT.

Details on this clonotype: Since a far larger clone is one base different, this is likely a read error. The chain uses TRBV20-1 and TRBJ2-5, with D perhaps matching TRBD2 (6 bases). The J call may be faulty, since TRBJ2-1 better matches the DNA end. The germline V gene encodes CDR1 DFQATT and CDR2 SNEGSKA (reference sequence). There are 14 residues in the CDR3. This CDR3 is CSASFLGGYNDQFF. CDR3 bases: TGCAGTGCTAGTTTCTTGGGAGGTTACAATGATCAGTTCTTC.

The rearrangement links TRBV19 to TRBJ1-2; 10 positions match TRBD1. The CDR3 consists of 19 residues. From germline, CDR1 is LNHDA and CDR2 SQIVND (reference sequence). V trimming: 0 bases; J trimming: 0 bases; junction bases outside the gene matches: 10. The chain's CDR3 is CASSIEEGGDRGPNYGYTF. Written as DNA, the CDR3 is TGTGCCAGTAGTATAGAGGAAGGAGGGGACAGGGGACCTAACTATGGCTACACCTTC.

The rearrangement joins TRBV12-3 or TRBV12-4 to TRBJ1-2, with unresolved D. The CDR3 is made up of 16 amino acids. Trimming left V 0 bases short and J 6 bases short, with 17 bases between. The CDR3 coding sequence is TGTGCCAGCAGTTTAGCGCTCCCGGACCTAGGCGATGGCTACACCTTC. Protein: CASSLALPDLGDGYTF.

This clonotype was detected ten times or more. The genes are TRBV7-3 and TRBJ2-3; 11 bases line up with TRBD2. Per the germline V gene, CDR1 is SGHTA and CDR2 is FQGTGA. This CDR3 spans 15 amino acids. J lost 1 base, V lost 5 bases, and 2 bases had no gene match. The CDR3 loop reads CASSTTSGGTDTQYF. The CDR3 DNA follows: TGTGCCAGCAGCACGACTAGCGGGGGCACAGATACGCAGTATTTT.

This clonotype was observed at least ten times. The chain couples TRBV12-3 or TRBV12-4 to TRBJ1-4, with 11 bases aligning to TRBD1. V lost 6 bases to trimming and J lost 8 bases; unmatched junction nucleotides: 17. The CDR3 is 18 residues long. As DNA, the CDR3 is TGTGCCAGCAGCGGAGACCGGGACAGGGGGGATCCGGAGGAAAAACTGTTTTTT. It specifies CASSGDRDRGDPEEKLFF.

The chain employs TRBV24-1 and TRBJ2-1; 10 nucleotides agree with TRBD2. Germline V gene lookup returns CDR1 KGHDR and CDR2 SFDVKD. The CDR3 has 17 residues. The V gene end was trimmed by 2 bases and the J gene end by 8 bases; junction bases not matched to a gene: 11. CDR3 loop: CATSDSRLAGWYDEQFF. The DNA for the CDR3 is TGTGCCACCAGTGATTCGCGACTAGCGGGTTGGTATGATGAGCAGTTCTTC.

At least ten counts were recorded for this clonotype. The V and J genes are TRBV27 and TRBJ2-7; 8 nucleotides line up with TRBD1. V was pared by 5 bases and J by 2 bases, with 2 bases of the junction left unmatched. Germline V lookup: CDR1 MNHEY, CDR2 SMNVEV (reference sequence). The CDR3 spans 13 residues. The CDR3 sequence is CASSPGQAYEQYF. In DNA form, the CDR3 reads TGTGCCAGCAGTCCGGGACAGGCCTACGAGCAGTACTTC.

This clonotype was detected many times. This chain connects TRBV5-1 to TRBJ2-6; D remains ambiguous. Looked up from germline, CDR1 is SGHRS and CDR2 is YFSETQ. Trimming removed 4 bases at V and 0 bases at J, with 5 bases between. The CDR3 is 14 amino acids. CDR3 sequence (DNA): TGCGCCAGCAGCGCGCGCTCTGGGGCCAACGTCCTGACTTTC. Protein sequence: CASSARSGANVLTF.

By sample fraction, this clonotype is medium-sized. The chain carries TRBV6-1 and TRBJ2-7; D may match TRBD1 or TRBD2 (5 bases each). V was clipped by 6 bases and J by 0 bases, with 6 bases between them. The CDR3 sequence is 12 residues long. Germline assignment: CDR1 MNHNS and CDR2 SASEGT. This CDR3 is CASSGASYEQYF. The CDR3 nucleotides read TGTGCCAGCAGCGGGGCCTCCTACGAGCAGTACTTC.

This clonotype came up many times. The chain couples TRBV5-4 to TRBJ2-7; 9 bases fit TRBD1. With V trimmed by 0 bases and J by 4 bases, 8 bases remained unmatched. This CDR3 region has 16 residues. Germline lookup yields CDR1 SGHNT and CDR2 YYREEE (reference sequence). The CDR3 protein is CASSLVAGQGSYEQYF. CDR3 bases: TGTGCCAGCAGCTTGGTCGCGGGACAGGGTTCGTACGAGCAGTACTTC.

This clonotype was observed once. The J gene is TRBJ2-1, the V gene TRBV5-1, with 11 bases fitting TRBD1. V was clipped by 1 base and J by 7 bases; unmatched bases: 10. This CDR3 spans 17 amino acids. The germline V gene has CDR1 SGHRS and CDR2 YFSETQ. The CDR3 DNA follows: TGCGCCAGCAGCTTGTTACCGGGACAGGGGGTGGGGAATGAGCAGTTCTTC. This gives the protein CASSLLPGQGVGNEQFF.